This TCR beta chain was documented in a study of T cell changes during pregnancy in multiple sclerosis (dated by TCRdb to between 2018 and 2021). Broadly, across the study: Changes in the T cell repertoire over the course of pregnancy were examined in this study in women with multiple sclerosis.

Libraries were made using the immunoSEQ multiplex PCR assay. TCRdb limited this immuneACCESS table to in-frame rearrangements with V and J called. A share of clones is missing; checked studies link under half to unresolved V genes, and the rest is unexplained. The sample records under 100,000 clones, about 94% of which are singletons. The ten largest clones take up around 2.5% of the sample. A distance of 7 bases separates the germline ends of V and J, which lose 2 bases and 5 bases respectively. The germline V gene gives CDR1 as SGDLS and CDR2 as YYNGEE. The CDR3 holds 12 amino acids from the cysteine to the phenylalanine. The entry retains the CDR3 DNA only, 36 bases that are in frame from base 1. Points on this clone: The antigen this receptor binds is unknown. Qualities for individual bases were not recorded, and no much larger clone is one base off.

The source was peripheral blood, collected in the third trimester of pregnancy. In this chain, TRBV9 is recombined with TRBJ1-2; there is no confident call for the D gene. The clonotype originates from a female donor with multiple sclerosis, enrolled in a pregnancy study. The DNA sequence reads TGTGCCAGCAGCGTCGACATGTATGGCTACACCTTC. It codes for CASSVDMYGYTF.